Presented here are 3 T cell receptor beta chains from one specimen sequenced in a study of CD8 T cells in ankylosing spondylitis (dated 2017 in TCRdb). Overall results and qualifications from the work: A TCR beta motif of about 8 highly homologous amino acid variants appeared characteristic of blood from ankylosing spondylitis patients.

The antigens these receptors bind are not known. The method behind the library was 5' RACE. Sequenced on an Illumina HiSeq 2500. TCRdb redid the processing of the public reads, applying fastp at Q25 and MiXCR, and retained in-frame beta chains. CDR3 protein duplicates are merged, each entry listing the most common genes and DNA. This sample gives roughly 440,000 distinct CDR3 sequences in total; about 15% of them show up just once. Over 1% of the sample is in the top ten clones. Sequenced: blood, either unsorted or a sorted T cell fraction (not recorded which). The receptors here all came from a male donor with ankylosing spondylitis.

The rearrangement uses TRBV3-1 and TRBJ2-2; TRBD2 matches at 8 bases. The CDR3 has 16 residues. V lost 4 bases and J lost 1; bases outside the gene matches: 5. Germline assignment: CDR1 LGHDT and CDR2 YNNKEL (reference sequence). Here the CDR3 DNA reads TGTGCCAGCAGCCGCCGGACTAGCAGGAACACCGGGGAGCTGTTTTTT. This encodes CASSRRTSRNTGELFF.

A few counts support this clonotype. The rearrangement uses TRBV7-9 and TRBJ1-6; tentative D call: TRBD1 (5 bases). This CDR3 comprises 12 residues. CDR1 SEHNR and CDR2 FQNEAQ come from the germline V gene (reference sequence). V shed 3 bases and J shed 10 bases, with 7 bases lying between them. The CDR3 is CASSLGESPLHF. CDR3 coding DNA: TGTGCCAGCAGCTTGGGGGAATCACCCCTCCACTTT.

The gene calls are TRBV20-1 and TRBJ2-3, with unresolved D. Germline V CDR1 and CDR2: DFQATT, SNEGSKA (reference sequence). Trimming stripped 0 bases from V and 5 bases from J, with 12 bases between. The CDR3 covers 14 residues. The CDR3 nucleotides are TGCAGTGCTAGAGATCCCCCTAACAGAGATACGCAGTATTTT. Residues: CSARDPPNRDTQYF.